This TCR beta chain originates from a study of control samples from healthy donors and cancer patients. Profiled with immunoSEQ multiplex PCR; TCRdb holds only in-frame clones, not every one. The sample has 130,000 to 150,000 clones, about 90% seen once. Germline values: CDR1 SGHDN, CDR2 FVKESK. The trim removed 0 bases at V and 4 bases at J, leaving 6 bases unmatched. This CDR3 has 17 residues. This sequence originates from a man aged 25-45 years in good health. The sequenced sample consisted of blood. The chain has TRBV14 and TRBJ2-1; 10 bases agree with TRBD2. The CDR3 loop reads CASSQDVAGGIYNEQFF. The CDR3 DNA is TGTGCCAGCAGCCAAGATGTAGCGGGGGGAATATACAATGAGCAGTTCTTC. Looking up the rest from reference TRBV14 and TRBJ2-1 gives the full variable domain: EAGVTQFPSHSVIEKGQTVTLRCDPISGHDNLYWYRRVMGKEIKFLLHFVKESKQDESGMPNNRFLAERTGGTYSTLKVQPAELEDSGVYFCASSQDVAGGIYNEQFFGPGTRLTVL.